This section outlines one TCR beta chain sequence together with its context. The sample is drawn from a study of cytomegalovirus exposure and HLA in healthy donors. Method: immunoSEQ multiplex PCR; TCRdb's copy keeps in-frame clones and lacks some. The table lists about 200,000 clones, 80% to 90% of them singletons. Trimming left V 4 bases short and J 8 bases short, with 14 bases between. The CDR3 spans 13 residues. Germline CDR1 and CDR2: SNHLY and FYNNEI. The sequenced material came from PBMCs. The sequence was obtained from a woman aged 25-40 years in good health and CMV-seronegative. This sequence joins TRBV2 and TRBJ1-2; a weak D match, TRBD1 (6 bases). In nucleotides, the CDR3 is TGTGCCAGCAGTGGGCTAACAGGGACGGGCTACACCTTC. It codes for CASSGLTGTGYTF.